This TCR beta chain originates from a study of vaccination effects on CD4 cells after COVID-19. Broader study findings: Few convalescent patients and no early post-infection timepoints were included in the study.

Germline V gives CDR1 SGHRS, CDR2 YFSETQ. V lost 2 bases to trimming and J lost 5 bases, with 13 bases between them. CDR3 size: 14 residues. Generated by immunoSEQ multiplex PCR, the TCRdb table keeps only in-frame clones and is missing some. The top ten hold roughly 3.2% of the sample, which has about 58,000 clones, around 80% seen once. The authors isolated CD4+ T cells after 9 to 10 days of culture. Note on this clone: No antigen is known for it.

This receptor was obtained from a human donor who received a COVID-19 vaccine. This chain uses TRBV5-1 with TRBJ2-5, with a weak D call TRBD1 (5 bases). Specimen: CD4+ T cells from PBMCs cultured without peptide, collected before COVID-19 vaccination. As DNA, the CDR3 is TGCGCCAGCAGCTTTATTGCAGGGCTCGAGACCCAGTACTTC. It codes for CASSFIAGLETQYF.